The entry that follows covers one T cell receptor (beta chain) sequence. Its target is not known. Primers for the PCR totalled 60 Vbeta and 13 Jbeta. Sequenced by immunoSEQ multiplex PCR; TCRdb stores in-frame clones only, minus some. This sample yields 130,000 to 150,000 clones, of which around 80% are seen a single time; 4.5% to 6.5% belongs to the top ten. The V gene's germline CDR1 is SGHTA and CDR2 FQGNSA. V lost 10 bases and J lost 0; bases outside the gene matches: 7. CDR3 length equals 16 residues. The sample belongs to a study of cytomegalovirus exposure and HLA in healthy donors. Study summary: In a previous analysis, 100 million to 140 million unique TCR beta sequences were found from some 180 million T cells. Unique TCRs from HLA-typed donors, 80 million to 90 million of them, were held in an early data release. Whole-study findings and limits: An analysis was carried out at a later point. It showed that HLA-associated TCR beta chains were more clonally expanded than equally common non-associated chains.

This receptor was obtained from a male donor in good health and CMV-seronegative. The V gene is TRBV7-2, the J gene TRBJ2-3; 13 bases agree with TRBD2. Sequencing was performed on PBMCs. CDR3 protein: CANRLAGGLSTDTQYF. The CDR3 nucleotides read TGTGCCAACCGACTAGCGGGGGGCCTTAGCACAGATACGCAGTATTTT. The full variable domain, its missing parts supplied by reference TRBV7-2 and TRBJ2-3, is GAGVSQSPSNKVTEKGKDVELRCDPISGHTALYWYRQSLGQGLEFLIYFQGNSAPDKSGLPSDRFSAERTGGSVSTLTIQRTQQEDSAVYLCANRLAGGLSTDTQYFGPGTRLTVL.